A selection of T cell receptor beta chains follows, all from one sample in a study of cytomegalovirus exposure and HLA in healthy donors. Libraries were prepared by immunoSEQ multiplex PCR; TCRdb keeps only in-frame clonotypes and omits some of them. Among about 210,000 clones listed, more than 75% were seen once. The sequencing input was PBMCs. The receptors originated from a girl aged 2 to 9 in good health and CMV-seronegative. The CDR3 runs from the conserved cysteine through the conserved F or W. The D gene is left open where the match is weak. Only part of the rows carry a size: once, few, many, or a class if the clone is expanded.

>-|-|TRBJ1-2|TRBV7-2|12
CASTRAGYGYTF
TGTGCCAGCACTCGGGCGGGGTATGGCTACACCTTC
>-|-|TRBJ1-2|TRBV6-5|13
CASRGLLTLSYTF
TGTGCCAGCAGGGGACTCCTGACCCTTAGCTACACCTTC
>-|-|TRBJ2-7|TRBV7-3|13
CASILKQGDEQYF
TGTGCCAGCATCTTAAAACAGGGCGACGAGCAGTACTTC
>-|TRBD2|TRBJ2-3|TRBV7-8|16
CASSTPSGGGTDTQYF
TGTGCCAGCAGCACCCCTAGCGGAGGAGGCACAGATACGCAGTATTTT
>-|-|TRBJ2-7|TRBV5-1|16
CASSLASGTRAYEQYF
TGCGCCAGCAGCTTGGCCTCCGGGACACGCGCCTACGAGCAGTACTTC
>-|TRBD1|TRBJ2-7|TRBV6-1|15
CASSERADRGHEQYF
TGTGCCAGCAGTGAAAGGGCGGACAGGGGGCACGAGCAGTACTTC
>-|TRBD2|TRBJ2-1|TRBV2|16
CASSRRSSGRGDEQFF
TGTGCCAGCAGTAGAAGATCTAGCGGGAGGGGCGATGAGCAGTTCTTC
>-|-|TRBJ2-5|TRBV7-7|14
CASSKNQGQETQYF
TGTGCCAGCAGCAAGAACCAGGGGCAAGAGACCCAGTACTTC
>-|TRBD1|TRBJ1-2|TRBV6-5|14
CASSRDRGTYGYTF
TGTGCCAGCAGCCGGGACAGGGGAACGTATGGCTACACCTTC
>-|-|TRBJ1-1|TRBV29-1|13
CSVAPLLNTEAFF
TGCAGCGTTGCCCCCTTATTGAACACTGAAGCTTTCTTT
>-|-|TRBJ2-7|TRBV25-1|13
CASREVGSISQYF
TGTGCCAGCAGGGAGGTTGGGTCTATATCGCAGTACTTC
>-|-|TRBJ2-3|TRBV2|15
CASLGLRHRTDTQYF
TGTGCCAGCCTGGGTCTGAGACATAGAACAGATACGCAGTATTTT
>once|TRBD2|TRBJ2-3|TRBV10-2|18
CASTRTSGSSSSTDTQYF
TGCGCCAGCACCCGAACTAGCGGGAGTTCTTCTAGCACAGATACGCAGTATTTT
>-|TRBD2|TRBJ2-2|TRBV25-1|16
CASSASGRGGAGELFF
TGTGCCAGCAGTGCTAGCGGGAGAGGCGGCGCCGGGGAGCTGTTTTTT
>-|-|TRBJ1-5|TRBV5-1|16
CASSLVPGDGNQPQHF
TGCGCCAGCAGCTTGGTCCCAGGGGATGGCAATCAGCCCCAGCATTTT
>-|-|TRBJ1-1|TRBV4-2|16
CASSQPKQGPKAEAFF
TGTGCCAGCAGCCAGCCCAAACAGGGTCCGAAGGCTGAAGCTTTCTTT
>-|TRBD2|TRBJ2-3|TRBV6-6|16
CASSQLGGPGTDTQYF
TGTGCCAGCAGTCAACTGGGAGGGCCCGGGACAGATACGCAGTATTTT
>-|-|TRBJ2-2|TRBV19|15
CASREGGMNTGELFF
TGTGCCAGTAGAGAGGGGGGGATGAACACCGGGGAGCTGTTTTTT
>-|TRBD1|TRBJ1-2|TRBV5-5|14
CASSLDRINYGYTF
TGTGCCAGCAGCCTGGACAGGATTAACTATGGCTACACCTTC
>-|TRBD2|TRBJ2-7|TRBV6-5|16
CASSYGGSGRLHEQYF
TGTGCCAGCAGTTACGGGGGTAGCGGGAGGCTACACGAGCAGTACTTC
>-|-|TRBJ1-5|TRBV5-1|13
CASSFDSYQPQHF
TGCGCCAGCAGCTTTGACAGTTATCAGCCCCAGCATTTT
>-|TRBD1|TRBJ1-3|TRBV4-1|13
CASSPGQENTIYF
TGCGCCAGCAGCCCGGGACAGGAGAACACCATATATTTT
>-|-|TRBJ2-7|TRBV11-2|13
CASSLVASYEQYF
TGTGCCAGCAGCTTAGTCGCGAGCTACGAGCAGTACTTC
>-|-|TRBJ2-7|TRBV5-8|16
CASSFDNPTVPYEQYF
TGTGCCAGCAGCTTCGATAACCCGACAGTTCCCTACGAGCAGTACTTC
>-|TRBD1|TRBJ2-3|TRBV7-9|13
CATRDRASDTQYF
TGTGCCACACGGGACAGGGCATCCGATACGCAGTATTTT
>-|TRBD1|TRBJ1-6|TRBV6-5|15
CASRRTGKTRSPLHF
TGTGCCAGCAGACGGACAGGGAAAACGAGGTCACCCCTCCACTTT
>-|TRBD1|TRBJ1-2|TRBV30|14
CACKVGTGNYGYTF
TGTGCCTGTAAGGTGGGGACAGGCAACTATGGCTACACCTTC
>-|TRBD2|TRBJ2-5|TRBV7-9|16
CASSFVAGPYQETQYF
TGTGCCAGCAGCTTCGTAGCGGGGCCGTACCAAGAGACCCAGTACTTC
>-|-|TRBJ1-1|TRBV6-5|12
CASRGAGTEAFF
TGTGCCAGCAGGGGAGCGGGGACTGAAGCTTTCTTT
>-|TRBD1|TRBJ1-5|TRBV30|15
CAWSTGGASNQPQHF
TGTGCCTGGTCGACAGGGGGCGCTAGCAATCAGCCCCAGCATTTT
>-|-|TRBJ2-1|TRBV7-2|15
CASSPRPSAYNEQFF
TGTGCCAGCAGTCCAAGGCCTAGCGCCTACAATGAGCAGTTCTTC
>-|-|TRBJ2-7|TRBV7-9|14
CASSPTGNSYEQYF
TGTGCCAGCAGCCCCACAGGGAACAGCTACGAGCAGTACTTC
>-|TRBD2|TRBJ2-2|TRBV4-2|17
CASSRGTSGMGTGELFF
TGTGCCAGCAGCCGAGGGACTAGCGGGATGGGAACCGGGGAGCTGTTTTTT
>-|TRBD1|TRBJ2-7|TRBV10-3|13
CATMEDRGYEQYF
TGTGCCACCATGGAGGACAGGGGCTACGAGCAGTACTTC
>-|TRBD1|TRBJ1-2|TRBV29-1|11
CSSDRGGGYTF
TGCAGCTCCGACAGGGGTGGGGGCTACACCTTC
>-|TRBD2|TRBJ2-3|TRBV19|15
CASSIDRGVADTQYF
TGTGCCAGTAGTATAGATCGGGGGGTGGCAGATACGCAGTATTTT
>-|TRBD2|TRBJ2-1|TRBV5-1|17
CASSPHSSGWGADEQFF
TGCGCCAGCAGCCCGCACTCTAGCGGTTGGGGAGCAGATGAGCAGTTCTTC
>few|-|TRBJ2-1|TRBV30|12
CAWSVRGNEQFF
TGTGCCTGGAGTGTACGGGGCAATGAGCAGTTCTTC